Below, one T cell receptor (beta chain) is given with its context. Its antigen remains unknown. The data belong to a study of CXCR3-negative and CXCR3-positive naive CD8 T cells. Findings and caveats of the study: Fresh PBMCs went into most assays, and CXCR3 expression partly declined after cryopreservation. TRB CDR3s were more hydrophobic in CXCR3-positive than in CXCR3-negative naive cells.

The libraries of TRB cDNA were constructed through 5' RACE using UMI labels. One entry per CDR3 protein, without DNA, is what TCRdb gives after re-calling the 5' RACE reads. Its listing shows 84,000 or so distinct CDR3 sequences. Sequenced input: naive CXCR3+ CD8+ T cells from blood. Subset defined: CD45RO-CCR7+CD27+CD95- naive CD8+ T cells expressing CXCR3 (TNR3+). The TCR originated in a human donor in good health. Some clones in this sample may be carry-over from other donors' samples.

CDR3: CASSQGVEQFF. The genes are TRBV14 and TRBJ2-1. The CDR3 extends over 11 amino acids. Germline CDR1 is SGHDN and CDR2 is FVKESK.